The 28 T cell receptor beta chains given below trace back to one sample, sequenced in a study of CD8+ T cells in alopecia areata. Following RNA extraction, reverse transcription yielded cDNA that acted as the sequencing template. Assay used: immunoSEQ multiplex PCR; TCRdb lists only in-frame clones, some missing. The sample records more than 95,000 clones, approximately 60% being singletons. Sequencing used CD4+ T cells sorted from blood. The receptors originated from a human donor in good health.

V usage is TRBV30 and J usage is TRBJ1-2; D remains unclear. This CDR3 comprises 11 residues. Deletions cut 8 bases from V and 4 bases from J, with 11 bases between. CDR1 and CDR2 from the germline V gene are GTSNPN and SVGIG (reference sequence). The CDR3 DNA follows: TGTGCCCTGATGAAGATCTATGGCTACACCTTC. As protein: CALMKIYGYTF.

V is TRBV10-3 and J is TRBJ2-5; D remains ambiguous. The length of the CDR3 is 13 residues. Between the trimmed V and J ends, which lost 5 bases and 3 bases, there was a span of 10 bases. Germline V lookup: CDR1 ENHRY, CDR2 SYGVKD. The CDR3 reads CAISSTQKETQYF. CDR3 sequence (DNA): TGTGCCATCAGTTCGACACAAAAAGAGACCCAGTACTTC.

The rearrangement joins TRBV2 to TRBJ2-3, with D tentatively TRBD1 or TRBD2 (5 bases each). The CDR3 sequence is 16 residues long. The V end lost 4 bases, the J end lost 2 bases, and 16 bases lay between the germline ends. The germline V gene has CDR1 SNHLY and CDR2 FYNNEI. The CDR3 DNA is TGTGCCAGCAGTGCCCATTGGGGACGGGTCACAGATACGCAGTATTTT. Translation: CASSAHWGRVTDTQYF.

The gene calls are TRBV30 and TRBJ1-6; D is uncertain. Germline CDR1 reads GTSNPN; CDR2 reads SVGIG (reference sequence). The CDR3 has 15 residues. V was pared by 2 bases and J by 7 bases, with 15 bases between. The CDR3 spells CAWSRRATGNSPLHF. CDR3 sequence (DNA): TGTGCCTGGAGTAGACGGGCCACCGGGAATTCACCCCTCCACTTT. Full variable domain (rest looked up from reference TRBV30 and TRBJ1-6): SQTIHQWPATLVQPVGSPLSLECTVEGTSNPNLYWYRQAAGRGLQLLFYSVGIGQISSEVPQNLSASRPQDRQFILSSKKLLLSDSGFYLCAWSRRATGNSPLHFGNGTRLTVT.

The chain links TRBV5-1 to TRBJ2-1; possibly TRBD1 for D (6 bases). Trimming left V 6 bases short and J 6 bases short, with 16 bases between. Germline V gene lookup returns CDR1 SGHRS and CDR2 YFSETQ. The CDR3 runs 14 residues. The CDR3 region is CASTVSPGVNEQFF. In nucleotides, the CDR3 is TGCGCCAGCACCGTGAGTCCAGGGGTCAATGAGCAGTTCTTC. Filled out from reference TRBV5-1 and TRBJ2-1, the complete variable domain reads KAGVTQTPRYLIKTRGQQVTLSCSPISGHRSVSWYQQTPGQGLQFLFEYFSETQRNKGNFPGRFSGRQFSNSRSEMNVSTLELGDSALYLCASTVSPGVNEQFFGPGTRLTVL.

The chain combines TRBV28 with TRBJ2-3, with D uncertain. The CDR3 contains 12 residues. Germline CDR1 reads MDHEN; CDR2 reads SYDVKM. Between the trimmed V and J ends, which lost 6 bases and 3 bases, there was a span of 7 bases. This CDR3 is CASRHLTDTQYF. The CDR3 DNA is TGTGCCAGCAGGCATCTGACAGATACGCAGTATTTT.

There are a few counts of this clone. The CDR3 protein is CSVDMGTLYGYTF. The CDR3 DNA reads TGCAGCGTCGACATGGGTACACTCTATGGCTACACCTTC. The chain carries TRBV29-1 and TRBJ1-2; D call uncertain. Trimming pared 6 bases from V and 4 bases from J, leaving 15 bases between. This CDR3 comprises 13 residues. The germline V gene encodes CDR1 SQVTM and CDR2 ANQGSEA.

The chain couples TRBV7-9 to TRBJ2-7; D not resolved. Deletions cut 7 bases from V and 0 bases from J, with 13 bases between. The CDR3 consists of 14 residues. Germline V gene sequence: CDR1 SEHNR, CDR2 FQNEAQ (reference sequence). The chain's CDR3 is CASTFAVSSYEQYF. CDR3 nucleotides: TGTGCCAGCACCTTCGCGGTGAGCTCCTACGAGCAGTACTTC.

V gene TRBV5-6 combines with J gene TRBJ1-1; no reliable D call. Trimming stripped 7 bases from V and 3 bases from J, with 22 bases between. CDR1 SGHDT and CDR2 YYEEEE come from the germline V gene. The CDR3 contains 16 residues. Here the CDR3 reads CASYLGPPLTDTEAFF. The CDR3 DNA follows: TGTGCCAGCTACTTAGGGCCTCCCCTCACCGACACTGAAGCTTTCTTT.

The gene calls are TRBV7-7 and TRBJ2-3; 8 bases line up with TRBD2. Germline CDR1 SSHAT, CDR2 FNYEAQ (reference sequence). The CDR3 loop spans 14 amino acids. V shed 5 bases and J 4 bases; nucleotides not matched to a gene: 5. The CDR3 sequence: CASSPGLAPDTQYF. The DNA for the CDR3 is TGTGCCAGCAGCCCCGGACTAGCCCCAGATACGCAGTATTTT.

Here the CDR3 reads CASSLGGPGANVLTF. The CDR3 DNA sequence: TGTGCCAGCAGCTTAGGCGGCCCTGGGGCCAACGTCCTGACTTTC. The chain combines TRBV11-2 with TRBJ2-6; D is undetermined. CDR3 length: 15 amino acids. The V gene lost 1 base and the J gene lost 2 bases, with 6 bases spanning the gap. Germline loops: CDR1 SGHAT, CDR2 FQNNGV.

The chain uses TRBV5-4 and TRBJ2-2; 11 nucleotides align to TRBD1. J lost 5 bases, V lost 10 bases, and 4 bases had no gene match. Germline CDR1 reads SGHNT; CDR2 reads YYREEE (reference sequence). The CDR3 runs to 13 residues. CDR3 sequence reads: CAGGQGGTGELFF. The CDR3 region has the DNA TGTGCCGGGGGACAGGGGGGTACCGGGGAGCTGTTTTTT.

The CDR3 DNA sequence: TGTGCCAGCAGCTACCGGCCCGTCGGACAGGCAGAAAAACTGTTTTTT. It yields the protein CASSYRPVGQAEKLFF. This chain joins TRBV7-2 and TRBJ1-4; the match to TRBD1 covers 7 bases. The CDR3 is 16 residues long. The germline V gene encodes CDR1 SGHTA and CDR2 FQGNSA. After removal of 4 bases from V and 8 bases from J, the junction contained 13 bases not matched to a gene.

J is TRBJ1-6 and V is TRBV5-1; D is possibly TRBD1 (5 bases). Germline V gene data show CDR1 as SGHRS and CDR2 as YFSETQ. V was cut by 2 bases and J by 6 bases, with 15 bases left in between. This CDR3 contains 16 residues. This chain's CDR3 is CASSLSTRGANSPLHF. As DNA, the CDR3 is TGCGCCAGCAGCTTATCTACAAGGGGAGCTAATTCACCCCTCCACTTT.

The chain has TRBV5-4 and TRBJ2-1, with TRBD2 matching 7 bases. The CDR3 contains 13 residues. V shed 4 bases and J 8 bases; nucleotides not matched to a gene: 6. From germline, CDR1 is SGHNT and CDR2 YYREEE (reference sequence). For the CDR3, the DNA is TGTGCCAGCAGCACCGGGAGGTGGGATGAGCAGTTCTTC. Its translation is CASSTGRWDEQFF. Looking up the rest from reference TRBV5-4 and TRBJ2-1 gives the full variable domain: ETGVTQSPTHLIKTRGQQVTLRCSSQSGHNTVSWYQQALGQGPQFIFQYYREEENGRGNFPPRFSGLQFPNYSSELNVNALELDDSALYLCASSTGRWDEQFFGPGTRLTVL.

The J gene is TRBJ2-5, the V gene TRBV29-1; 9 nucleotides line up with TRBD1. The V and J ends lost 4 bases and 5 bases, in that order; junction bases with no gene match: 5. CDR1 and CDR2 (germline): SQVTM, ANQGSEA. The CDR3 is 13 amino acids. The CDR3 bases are TGCAGCGTTGCTCGGGACAGGGCCGAGACCCAGTACTTC. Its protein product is CSVARDRAETQYF.

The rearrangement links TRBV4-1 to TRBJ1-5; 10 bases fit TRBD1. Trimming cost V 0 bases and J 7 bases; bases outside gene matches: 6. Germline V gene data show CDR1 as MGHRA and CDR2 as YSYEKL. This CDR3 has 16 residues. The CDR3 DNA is TGCGCCAGCAGCCAAGACTCTCAGGGACAGGGGCAGCCCCAGCATTTT. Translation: CASSQDSQGQGQPQHF.

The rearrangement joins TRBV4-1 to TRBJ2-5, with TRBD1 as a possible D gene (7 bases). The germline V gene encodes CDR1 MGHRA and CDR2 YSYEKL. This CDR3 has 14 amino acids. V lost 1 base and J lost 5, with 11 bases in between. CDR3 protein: CASSQVAGGETQYF. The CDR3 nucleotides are TGCGCCAGCAGCCAAGTGGCAGGGGGGGAGACCCAGTACTTC.

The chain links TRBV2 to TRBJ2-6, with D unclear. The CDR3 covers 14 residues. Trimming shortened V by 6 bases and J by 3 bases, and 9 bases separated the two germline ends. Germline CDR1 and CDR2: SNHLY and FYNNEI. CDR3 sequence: CASRDGGGANVLTF. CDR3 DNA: TGTGCCAGCAGAGACGGTGGTGGGGCCAACGTCCTGACTTTC.

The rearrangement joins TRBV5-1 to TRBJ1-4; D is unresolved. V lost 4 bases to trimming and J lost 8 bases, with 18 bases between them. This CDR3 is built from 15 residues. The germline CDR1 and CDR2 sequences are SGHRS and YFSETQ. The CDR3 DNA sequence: TGCGCCAGCAGCCCCCTACGTCAATCTACCGAAAAACTGTTTTTT. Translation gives CASSPLRQSTEKLFF. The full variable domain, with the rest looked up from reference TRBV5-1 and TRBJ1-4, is KAGVTQTPRYLIKTRGQQVTLSCSPISGHRSVSWYQQTPGQGLQFLFEYFSETQRNKGNFPGRFSGRQFSNSRSEMNVSTLELGDSALYLCASSPLRQSTEKLFFGSGTQLSVL.

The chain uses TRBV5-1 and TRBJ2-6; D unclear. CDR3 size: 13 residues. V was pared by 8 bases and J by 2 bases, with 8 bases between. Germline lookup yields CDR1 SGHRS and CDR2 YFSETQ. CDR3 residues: CASKETGANVLTF. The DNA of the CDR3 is TGCGCCAGTAAAGAAACTGGGGCCAACGTCCTGACTTTC.

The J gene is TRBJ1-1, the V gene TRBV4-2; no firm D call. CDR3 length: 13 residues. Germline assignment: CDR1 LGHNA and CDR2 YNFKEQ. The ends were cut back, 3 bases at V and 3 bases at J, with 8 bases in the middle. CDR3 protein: CASSHNGDTEAFF. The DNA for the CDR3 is TGTGCCAGCAGCCACAATGGAGACACTGAAGCTTTCTTT.

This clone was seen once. The CDR3 protein is CSGDDRAEAFF. CDR3 in DNA: TGCAGCGGGGATGACAGGGCTGAAGCTTTCTTT. The chain employs TRBV29-1 and TRBJ1-1, with 7 bases aligning to TRBD1. V lost 7 bases, J lost 6 bases, and 5 bases stayed unmatched. The CDR3 totals 11 residues. Germline-derived CDR1 and CDR2 are SQVTM and ANQGSEA.

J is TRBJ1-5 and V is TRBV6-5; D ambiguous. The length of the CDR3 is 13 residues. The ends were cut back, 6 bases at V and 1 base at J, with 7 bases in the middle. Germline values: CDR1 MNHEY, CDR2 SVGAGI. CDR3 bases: TGTGCCAGCAGCCAACCAAGCAATCAGCCCCAGCATTTT. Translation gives CASSQPSNQPQHF.

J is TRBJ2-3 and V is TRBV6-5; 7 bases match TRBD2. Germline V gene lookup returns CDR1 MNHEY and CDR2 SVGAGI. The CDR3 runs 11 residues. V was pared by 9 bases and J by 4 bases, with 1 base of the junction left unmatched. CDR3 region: CASGRADTQYF. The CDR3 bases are TGTGCCAGTGGGAGGGCAGATACGCAGTATTTT.

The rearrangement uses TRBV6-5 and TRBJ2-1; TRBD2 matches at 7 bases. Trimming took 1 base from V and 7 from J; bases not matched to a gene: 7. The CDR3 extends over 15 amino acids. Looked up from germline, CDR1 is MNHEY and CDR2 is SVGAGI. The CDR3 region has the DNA TGTGCCAGCAGTTACTGGCGGGGGATTGAGAATGAGCAGTTCTTC. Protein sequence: CASSYWRGIENEQFF.

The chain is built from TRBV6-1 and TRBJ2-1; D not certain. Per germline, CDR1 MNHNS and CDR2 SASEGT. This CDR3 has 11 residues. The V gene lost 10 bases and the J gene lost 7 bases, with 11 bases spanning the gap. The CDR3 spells CATLGLNEQFF. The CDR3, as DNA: TGTGCCACCCTCGGATTGAATGAGCAGTTCTTC.

Here the CDR3 DNA reads TGCGCCAGCAGCCTCGCTGCTCGAAGACAGGGTGTTAACAATGAGCAGTTCTTC. It codes for CASSLAARRQGVNNEQFF. This chain connects TRBV4-1 to TRBJ2-1; TRBD1 matches at 7 bases. V lost 4 bases and J lost 5; bases outside the gene matches: 17. The CDR3 is made up of 18 amino acids. Looked up from germline, CDR1 is MGHRA and CDR2 is YSYEKL.